A selection of T cell receptor beta chains follows, all from one sample in a study of cytomegalovirus exposure and HLA in healthy donors. Using immunoSEQ multiplex PCR, the repertoire was profiled, and TCRdb retains in-frame clones only, with some absent. The sample carries about 150,000 clones, more than 60% recorded once. Sequencing was carried out using PBMCs. The receptor set was obtained from a woman between 50 and 59 years old in good health and CMV-seropositive. Each CDR3 is given with its conserved first and last residue. A D gene is named only where the DNA matches it firmly. Some rows have no size entry. The others give once, few or many, or a class for an expanded clone.

j_gene,v_gene,abundance,d_gene,CDR3nt,CDR3aa
TRBJ2-1,TRBV19,.,.,TGTGCCAGCCGAAATGGTATCGGGAATGAGCAGTTCTTC,CASRNGIGNEQFF
TRBJ2-1,TRBV9,.,.,TGTGCCAGCAGCCCCCAAGCGGACCTCTACAATGAGCAGTTCTTC,CASSPQADLYNEQFF
TRBJ1-3,TRBV7-8,.,TRBD1,TGTGCCAGCAGCTTAAGGGTCAGGGGACAGGGATCAGGAAACACCATATATTTT,CASSLRVRGQGSGNTIYF
TRBJ2-7,TRBV6-1,.,TRBD1,TGTGCCAGCATCGGGACAGGGGTACAAGAGCAGTACTTC,CASIGTGVQEQYF
TRBJ2-1,TRBV27,.,TRBD2,TGTGCCAGCAGCCCTTTAACACGACTAGCGGGAGTTGGGGAGCAGTTCTTC,CASSPLTRLAGVGEQFF
TRBJ2-2,TRBV5-6,few,TRBD1,TGTGCCAGTCTGCGTGACAGGGGGTACGCCGGGGAGCTGTTTTTT,CASLRDRGYAGELFF
TRBJ2-1,TRBV4-3,.,TRBD1,TGCGCCAGCAGCCAGGGGACAGGGGGACCGGAGGAGCAGTTCTTC,CASSQGTGGPEEQFF
TRBJ1-4,TRBV28,.,TRBD1,TGTGCCAGCAGTTCGGACAGGGTAGGGAAACTGTTTTTT,CASSSDRVGKLFF
TRBJ2-5,TRBV9,few,.,TGTGCCAGCAGCGTAGGGGCTTCAGGGGAGCAGTACTTC,CASSVGASGEQYF
TRBJ2-1,TRBV29-1,.,.,TGCAGCGTTCGGAAAACACAGGGCTCCGCGGTCAATGAGCAGTTCTTC,CSVRKTQGSAVNEQFF
TRBJ2-7,TRBV19,few,.,TGTGCCAGTAGTATCTCCCGGAGGGCGGAGTACGAGCAGTACTTC,CASSISRRAEYEQYF
TRBJ2-1,TRBV5-1,few,.,TGCGCCAGCAGCGGGGCTATGGGACTCTCCAATGAGCAGTTCTTC,CASSGAMGLSNEQFF
TRBJ2-1,TRBV5-1,.,TRBD2,TGCGCCAGCAGCGCCCCACTAGCGGGGGCTTACAATGAGCAGTTCTTC,CASSAPLAGAYNEQFF
TRBJ2-1,TRBV4-2,few,TRBD2,TGTGCCAGCAGCCAAGGGCGACTAGCGGAGGACAATGAGCAGTTCTTC,CASSQGRLAEDNEQFF
TRBJ1-1,TRBV11-2,.,TRBD1,TGTGCCAGCAGCGTTTCAGGGGGATGGGCTGAAGCTTTCTTT,CASSVSGGWAEAFF
TRBJ2-3,TRBV10-3,few,TRBD1,TGTGCCATCAGTGAGTCGTCCGGGACAGGCAGCACAGATACGCAGTATTTT,CAISESSGTGSTDTQYF
TRBJ1-1,TRBV2,.,.,TGTGCCAGCAGTGGGGGCCCGGGGGACACTGAAGCTTTCTTT,CASSGGPGDTEAFF
TRBJ1-2,TRBV2,.,TRBD1,TGTGCCAGCAGTGTAGGGACAGGGCCCTCGGGCTACACCTTC,CASSVGTGPSGYTF
TRBJ2-1,TRBV2,.,.,TGTGCCAGCAGTGTGGACAGTACCAATGAGCAGTTCTTC,CASSVDSTNEQFF
TRBJ1-5,TRBV4-1,.,TRBD1,TGCGCCAGCAGCCGCGACAGGGGGCAGCCCCAGCATTTT,CASSRDRGQPQHF
TRBJ2-5,TRBV7-2,.,.,TGTGCCAGCAGCTTAGTGACTACTCAAGAGACCCAGTACTTC,CASSLVTTQETQYF
TRBJ1-2,TRBV7-9,.,TRBD1,TGTGCCAGCAGTTTACAGGGGAGTAGTGGCTACACCTTC,CASSLQGSSGYTF
TRBJ1-1,TRBV5-6,.,.,TGTGCCAGCAGCCTCGAGGGGTCCTGGGAGGGGAACACTGAAGCTTTCTTT,CASSLEGSWEGNTEAFF
TRBJ1-2,TRBV6-5,.,TRBD1,TGTGCCAGCAGTATGGGACAGCTCTATGGCTACACCTTC,CASSMGQLYGYTF
TRBJ1-1,TRBV2,few,.,TGTGCCAGCACAGGCAATTCCGTCATGAACACTGAAGCTTTCTTT,CASTGNSVMNTEAFF
TRBJ1-2,TRBV5-1,once,.,TGCGCCAGCAGCTCGCAGGACTCCTATGGCTACACCTTC,CASSSQDSYGYTF
TRBJ2-7,TRBV11-3,few,.,TGTGCCAGCAGCTTAGAGAGCGGCCTTCCCTACGAGCAGTACTTC,CASSLESGLPYEQYF
TRBJ2-4,TRBV5-4,.,TRBD1,TGTGCCAGCAGCCCGAGACAGGGGGCTGCCAAAAACATTCAGTACTTC,CASSPRQGAAKNIQYF
TRBJ2-3,TRBV5-1,.,TRBD2,TGCGCCAGCAGCACGGGGACTAGCGGGAGGGCCGCAGATACGCAGTATTTT,CASSTGTSGRAADTQYF
TRBJ1-6,TRBV30,.,TRBD1,TGTGCCTGGAGCGGGTGGACAGGGGGTTCACCCCTCCACTTT,CAWSGWTGGSPLHF
TRBJ1-4,TRBV7-8,.,.,TGTGCCAGCAGCTTCGGGGGGGTAGCTAATGAAAAACTGTTTTTT,CASSFGGVANEKLFF
TRBJ2-1,TRBV29-1,.,TRBD2,TGCAGCGTTGACTCCGGGGGGGCCCCGGGTGAGCAGTTCTTC,CSVDSGGAPGEQFF
TRBJ2-5,TRBV11-2,.,.,TGTGCCAGCAGCTTGTACAGGCAAGAGACCCAGTACTTC,CASSLYRQETQYF
TRBJ2-1,TRBV9,.,.,TGTGCCAGCAGCCGTGGAGGGGTTGTCGGCAATGAGCAGTTCTTC,CASSRGGVVGNEQFF
TRBJ1-1,TRBV7-2,few,.,TGTGCCAGCAGCCCAACGAGGTTGAACACTGAAGCTTTCTTT,CASSPTRLNTEAFF
TRBJ2-1,TRBV27,.,TRBD1,TGTGCCAGCAGTTTGGACAGGGGATTGGATGAGCAGTTCTTC,CASSLDRGLDEQFF
TRBJ2-7,TRBV6-4,.,TRBD2,TGTGCCAGCAGTGACTCTTCGTGCGGGAGGAGAATCGACGAGCAGTACTTC,CASSDSSCGRRIDEQYF
TRBJ2-7,TRBV30,few,.,TGTGCCTGGAGTATCACTTACTACGAGCAGTACTTC,CAWSITYYEQYF
TRBJ1-2,TRBV30,few,.,TGTGCCTGGAGCGACACTCCGGCACATCGGGGCTACACCTTC,CAWSDTPAHRGYTF
TRBJ2-1,TRBV7-8,.,.,TGTGCCAGCAGCCCTCCGAAGGGGGGGGTCTACAATGAGCAGTTCTTC,CASSPPKGGVYNEQFF
TRBJ2-5,TRBV2,.,.,TGTGCCAGCAGCGACCACTACACAGGGTTGGAGGAGACCCAGTACTTC,CASSDHYTGLEETQYF
TRBJ1-6,TRBV4-1,.,.,TGCGCCAGCAGCCAAGTCCCGGGCTCCTATAATTCACCCCTCCACTTT,CASSQVPGSYNSPLHF
TRBJ2-2,TRBV7-6,.,TRBD2,TGTGCCAGCAGCTTAGCGGGACTAGCGGGTTTCACCGGGGAGCTGTTTTTT,CASSLAGLAGFTGELFF
TRBJ1-2,TRBV7-9,.,TRBD1,TGTGCCAGCAGCTCGCCGGGGACAGGGAACTATGGCTACACCTTC,CASSSPGTGNYGYTF
TRBJ2-2,TRBV6-4,.,TRBD2,TGTGCCAGCAGTGACCCACCCCCGGGACTAGACTCGACCGGGGAGCTGTTTTTT,CASSDPPPGLDSTGELFF
TRBJ2-2,TRBV5-1,.,.,TGCGCCAGCAGCTTGGGCAGGAACACCGGGGAGCTGTTTTTT,CASSLGRNTGELFF
TRBJ1-2,TRBV15,once,.,TGTGCCACCAGCAGAGATGGGGGCAGGGATGGTGGCTACACCTTC,CATSRDGGRDGGYTF
TRBJ1-6,TRBV6-1,.,.,TGTGCCAGCATAGGCAGGGAGGGATCACCCCTCCACTTT,CASIGREGSPLHF
TRBJ2-1,TRBV6-1,few,TRBD2,TGTGCCAGCAGCCTAGCGGGAGGGGGCTACAATGAGCAGTTCTTC,CASSLAGGGYNEQFF
TRBJ1-1,TRBV6-5,few,.,TGTGCCAGCAGTCGAGGGGGGGACGGGGCTTTCTTT,CASSRGGDGAFF
TRBJ1-1,TRBV27,.,TRBD1,TGTGCCAGCAGTTCGGGACAGATGAACACTGAAGCTTTCTTT,CASSSGQMNTEAFF
TRBJ1-5,TRBV18,.,.,TGTGCCAGCTCACCACGCGGGGCCACAAGCAATCAGCCCCAGCATTTT,CASSPRGATSNQPQHF
TRBJ2-5,TRBV28,.,.,TGTGCCAGCAGCACTTCGTCCGGGTACCAAGAGACCCAGTACTTC,CASSTSSGYQETQYF